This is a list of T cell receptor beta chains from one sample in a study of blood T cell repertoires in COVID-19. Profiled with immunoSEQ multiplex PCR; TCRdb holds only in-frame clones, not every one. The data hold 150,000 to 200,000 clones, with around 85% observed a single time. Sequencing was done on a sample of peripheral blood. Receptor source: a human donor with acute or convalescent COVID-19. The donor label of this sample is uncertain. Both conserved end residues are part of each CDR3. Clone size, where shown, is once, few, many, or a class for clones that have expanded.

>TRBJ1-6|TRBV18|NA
CASSPRSQANSPLHF
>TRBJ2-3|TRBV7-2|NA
CASSFSGVGTDTQYF
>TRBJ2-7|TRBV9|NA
CASSVQERYEQYF
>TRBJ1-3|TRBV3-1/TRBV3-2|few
CASSRQGTSIGNTIYF
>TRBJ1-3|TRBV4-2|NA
CASSVRKGVKAGNTIYF
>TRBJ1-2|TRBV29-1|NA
CSAAEGQGLGYTF
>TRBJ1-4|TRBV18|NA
CASSPQQDTNEKLFF
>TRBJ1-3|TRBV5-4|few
CASSLEQGAGNTIYF
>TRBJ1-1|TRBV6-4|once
CASSDSTGGYTEAFF
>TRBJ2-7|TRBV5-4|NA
CASSSTRSAYEQYF
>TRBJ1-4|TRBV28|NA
CASSSRQGVTEKLFF
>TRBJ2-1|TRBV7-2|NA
CASSLELPGNEQFF
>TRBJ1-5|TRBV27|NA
CASGKLQGARGGPQHF
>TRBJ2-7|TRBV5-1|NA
CASSGGQGVLEQYF
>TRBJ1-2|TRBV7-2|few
CASTLQGSGNYGYTF
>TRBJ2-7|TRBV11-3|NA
CASSLAYRAGLTGSYEQYF
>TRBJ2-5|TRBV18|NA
CASSPPGTSGGAKTQYF
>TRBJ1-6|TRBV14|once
CASSQARGSYNSPLHF
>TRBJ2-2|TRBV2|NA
CASRGRSNTGELFF
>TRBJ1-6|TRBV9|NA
CASSVEPPGTGVNSPLHF
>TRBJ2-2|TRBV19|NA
CASSRDSRGLFF
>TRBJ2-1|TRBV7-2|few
CASSSFSGEFGNEQFF
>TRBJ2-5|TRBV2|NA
CASGTPPRLEETQYF
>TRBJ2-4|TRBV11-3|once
CASQRTGADSAKNIQYF
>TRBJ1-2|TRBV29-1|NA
CSVGTGRPYGYTF
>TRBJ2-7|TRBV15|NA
CATSRDPLGQGSSYEQYF
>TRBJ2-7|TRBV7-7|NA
CASSLRQGAIEQYF
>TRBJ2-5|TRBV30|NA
CAWSVLPRLETQYF
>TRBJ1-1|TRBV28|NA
CASSQTRYRGSTEAFF
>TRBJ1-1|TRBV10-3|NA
CAILPTTGGTEAFF
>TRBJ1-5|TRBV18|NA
CASSRDFNSNQPQHF
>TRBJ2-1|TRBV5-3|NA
CARSLPGVAYNEQFF
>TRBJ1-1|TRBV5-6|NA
CASRYRGLSTEAFF
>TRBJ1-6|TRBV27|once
CATRTGVSSPLHF
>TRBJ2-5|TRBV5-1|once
CASSQDRGEETQYF
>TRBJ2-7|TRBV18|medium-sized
CASSPADGFNEQYF
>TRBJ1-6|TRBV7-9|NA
CASSFQGVSYNSPLHF
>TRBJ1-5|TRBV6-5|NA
CASSYSTGVTQPQHF
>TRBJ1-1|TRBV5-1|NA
CASRYQENTEAFF
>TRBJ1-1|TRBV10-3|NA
CAISEGEQGNTEAFF
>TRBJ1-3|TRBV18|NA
CASLWTGVNTIYF
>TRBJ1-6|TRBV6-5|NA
CASRTGTGVSSPLHF
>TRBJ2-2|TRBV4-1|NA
CASSQDAGTGTSWVGELFF
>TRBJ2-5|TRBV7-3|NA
CASSEGGLKETQYF
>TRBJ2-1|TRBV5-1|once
CASSLGTVYNEQFF
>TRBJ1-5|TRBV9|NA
CASSPGTGQLGQPQHF
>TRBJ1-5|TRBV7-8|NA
CASSLGRAGNQPQHF
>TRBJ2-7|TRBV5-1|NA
CASSLVTGSSYEQYF
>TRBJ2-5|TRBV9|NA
CASSPRGGETQYF
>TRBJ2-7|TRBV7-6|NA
CASSHGTGSSYEQYF
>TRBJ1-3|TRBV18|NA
CASSPYEGVNTIYF
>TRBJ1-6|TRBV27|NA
CASSLYQGRGNSPLHF
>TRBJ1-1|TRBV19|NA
CASSTQGNTEAFF
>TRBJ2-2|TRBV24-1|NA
CATGTGQLNTGELFF
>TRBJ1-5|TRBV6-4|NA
CASSDSTPGINQPQHF